Following are 7 T cell receptor beta chains from one sample sequenced in a study of OX40 agonist ivuxolimab in advanced cancers. Here immunoSEQ multiplex PCR was the method, and the copy in TCRdb shows in-frame clones only, minus some. The sample consists of approximately 82,000 clones, around 84% of them appearing once. This specimen consisted of CD4+ or CD8+ T cells sorted from blood, obtained in a trial of the OX40 agonist ivuxolimab. These receptors were obtained from an adult with an advanced solid tumor such as melanoma, head and neck, liver or kidney cancer.

The chain joins TRBV11-2 to TRBJ1-2; D remains unclear. Germline values: CDR1 SGHAT, CDR2 FQNNGV. There are 13 residues in the CDR3. V was shortened by 3 bases and J by 1 base, with 6 bases between the two germline ends. The CDR3 DNA follows: TGTGCCAGCAGCTTTCAGGATAACTATGGCTACACCTTC. Amino acid sequence: CASSFQDNYGYTF.

The V gene is TRBV6-5, the J gene TRBJ1-2, with 7 positions matching TRBD1. With 2 bases clipped from V and 5 bases from J, the junction kept 5 bases outside the gene matches. The CDR3 is made up of 14 amino acids. Germline values: CDR1 MNHEY, CDR2 SVGAGI. The CDR3 DNA is TGTGCCAGCAGTTACAGAGGGGGCGGGTATGGCTACACCTTC. This codes for CASSYRGGGYGYTF.

Only one count was recorded for this clone. The rearrangement uses TRBV19 and TRBJ2-7; D tentatively reads TRBD1 or TRBD2 (5 bases each). The CDR3 runs 14 residues. Deletions cut 5 bases from V and 6 bases from J, with 17 bases between. Germline V gene sequence: CDR1 LNHDA, CDR2 SQIVND (reference sequence). The DNA for the CDR3 is TGTGCCAGTAGTGGGACCGGGACCTCCGGCGAGCAGTACTTC. Its protein is CASSGTGTSGEQYF.

This chain links TRBV18 with TRBJ1-6; TRBD1 is a possible D gene (6 bases). V was pared by 4 bases and J by 4 bases, with 8 bases between. This CDR3 spans 14 amino acids. Germline V gene sequence: CDR1 KGHSH, CDR2 LQKENI. The CDR3 nucleotides read TGTGCCAGCTCACTCACAGGGTATAATTCACCCCTCCACTTT. Translation: CASSLTGYNSPLHF.

This rearrangement joins TRBV10-3 to TRBJ2-7; D may be TRBD1 or TRBD2 (5 bases each). Germline V gene sequence: CDR1 ENHRY, CDR2 SYGVKD. This CDR3 has 12 amino acids. The ends were cut back, 8 bases at V and 7 bases at J, with 15 bases in the middle. CDR3 coding DNA: TGTGCCATCTCAAAGGGACGGGGAGAGCAGTACTTC. The encoded protein is CAISKGRGEQYF.

The V call is TRBV2, the J call TRBJ2-2; D might be TRBD1 (5 bases). The germline V and J ends were trimmed by 3 bases and 7 bases, with 12 bases remaining between them. The CDR3 has 14 residues. Looked up from germline, CDR1 is SNHLY and CDR2 is FYNNEI. CDR3 nucleotide sequence: TGTGCCAGCAGTGATAATGGGGCTGACGGGGAGCTGTTTTTT. As protein: CASSDNGADGELFF. Complete variable domain (other parts from reference TRBV2 and TRBJ2-2): EPEVTQTPSHQVTQMGQEVILRCVPISNHLYFYWYRQILGQKVEFLVSFYNNEISEKSEIFDDQFSVERPDGSNFTLKIRSTKLEDSAMYFCASSDNGADGELFFGEGSRLTVL.

V usage is TRBV4-1 and J usage is TRBJ2-3; 7 nucleotides match TRBD2. From germline, CDR1 is MGHRA and CDR2 YSYEKL. V shed 0 bases, J shed 8 bases, and the junction held 8 bases outside the gene matches. CDR3 length: 15 residues. CDR3 in amino acids: CASSQDLASGATQYF. DNA for the CDR3: TGCGCCAGCAGCCAAGACCTGGCTAGCGGAGCTACGCAGTATTTT.